The T cell receptor beta chain under discussion was sequenced for a study of kidney transplant recipient with SARS-CoV-2 infection (dated by TCRdb to the early 2020s). From the cysteine through the phenylalanine, the CDR3 covers 17 amino acids. The only DNA kept is the CDR3, 51 bases in frame from the first base. From the germline V gene (reference sequence), CDR1 is LGHDT and CDR2 is YNNKEL. V and J lose 2 bases and 5 bases, and a span of 21 bases separates them. According to the study, the label for this sample's time point signals: pre-pandemic baseline sample and day 111 after first positive SARS-CoV-2 test. The sequencing machine was an Illumina MiSeq. Profiling of the peripheral T cell repertoire targeted human TCRbeta genes. In the authors' own workflow: Beta-binomial modelling was applied to test for differential clonotype abundance so that variability over time was accounted for. Clonotypes that had expanded were screened against the ImmuneCODE reference database of SARS-CoV-2-associated TCRs and mapped onto regions of the viral genome. Additional repertoire analyses examined TRBV gene usage, CDR3 length, CDR3 amino acid overlap between time points, distributions of clonotype abundance, and Jaccard similarity. TCRdb reran the public reads through fastp at Q25 and MiXCR, keeping productive beta chains. CDR3 protein sequences are deduplicated, and each keeps its most common genes and DNA. None of the V and J calls come from the authors' own analysis; TCRdb made them. Within this sample are fewer than 250,000 distinct CDR3 sequences, with around 28% of them counted one time only. The leading ten clones occupy more than 6.5% of the sample.

This clonotype was seen many times. Its antigen is not yet known. No base-level quality is on record; no much larger clone is a single base apart. This chain joins TRBV3-1 to TRBJ2-5; the D gene remains uncertain. The receptor's source is a male patient aged 25 to 39 who had COVID-19 and was a kidney transplant recipient. After a transplant, the donor of the graft may account for some T cells. The input for sequencing was a blood sample, taken at baseline and between days 110 and 120 from a kidney transplant recipient. The CDR3 sequence is CASSQIAPISFSETQYF. The nucleotide sequence is TGTGCCAGCAGCCAAATTGCTCCCATTTCTTTCTCTGAGACCCAGTACTTC.